The next 14 T cell receptor beta chains were all read from a single sample in a study of T cells in Graves' hyperthyroidism and ophthalmopathy. The CDR3 regions of TCR beta were amplified from RNA transcripts. RT-PCR in the first round (using the HTBI primer set) targeted the TCR CDR3. From the multiplex PCR reads, TCRdb called clonotypes with MiXCR, one entry per CDR3 protein. This table has around 300,000 distinct CDR3 sequences, roughly 22% appearing once. Sequenced sample: blood. All receptors come from a man aged 25-45 years with Graves' ophthalmopathy.

In this sample, this clonotype turned up a few times. One end of the junction varies from germline; a read error may be responsible. The chain combines TRBV29-1 with TRBJ2-5, with D perhaps being TRBD1 or TRBD2 (5 bases each). Germline CDR1 reads SQVTM; CDR2 reads ANQGSEA. This CDR3 spans 13 amino acids. This CDR3 reads CSVGIGDQETQHF. The DNA for the CDR3 is TGCAGCGTTGGGATAGGGGACCAAGAGACCCAGCACTTC.

CDR3 protein: CASSGRDSRNYGYTF. CDR3 nucleotides: TGTGCCAGCAGTGGGCGGGACAGCAGGAACTATGGCTACACCTTC. The V gene is TRBV28, the J gene TRBJ1-2, with 7 nucleotides matching TRBD1. The CDR3 is 15 amino acids. Germline assignment: CDR1 MDHEN and CDR2 SYDVKM. V lost 5 bases and J lost 2; bases outside the gene matches: 8.

This rearrangement joins TRBV2 to TRBJ2-5; the D is unclear. The germline V gene encodes CDR1 SNHLY and CDR2 FYNNEI. Trimming cost V 6 bases and J 5 bases, with 13 bases left between them. This CDR3 comprises 13 residues. The CDR3 sequence: CASRDGRVETQYF. For the CDR3, the DNA is TGTGCCAGCAGAGATGGACGAGTGGAGACCCAGTACTTC.

The chain carries TRBV19 and TRBJ2-6; D not certain. Per germline, CDR1 LNHDA and CDR2 SQIVND (reference sequence). V was cut by 3 bases and J by 0 bases, with 6 bases left in between. The CDR3 is 15 residues long. DNA of the CDR3: TGTGCCAGTAGTATTAGGCGCTCTGGGGCCAACGTCCTGACTTTC. Residues: CASSIRRSGANVLTF.

This clonotype was detected many times. This chain joins TRBV18 and TRBJ1-1; D gene ambiguous. Germline CDR1 reads KGHSH; CDR2 reads LQKENI. This CDR3 comprises 15 residues. Trimming took off 1 base at V and 0 bases at J, with 9 bases between the two ends. The CDR3: CASSPLKSMNTEAFF. DNA of the CDR3: TGTGCCAGCTCACCACTTAAATCCATGAACACTGAAGCTTTCTTT. The complete variable domain, with remaining parts taken from reference TRBV18 and TRBJ1-1, reads NAGVMQNPRHLVRRRGQEARLRCSPMKGHSHVYWYRQLPEEGLKFMVYLQKENIIDESGMPKERFSAEFPKEGPSILRIQQVVRGDSAAYFCASSPLKSMNTEAFFGQGTRLTVV.

This clonotype was counted many times. This chain joins TRBV7-8 and TRBJ2-5; possibly TRBD1 for D (6 bases). Per germline, CDR1 SGHVS and CDR2 FQNEAQ. This CDR3 has 16 residues. V lost 5 bases, J lost 4 bases, and 20 bases lay in between. The CDR3, as DNA: TGTGCCAGCAGCCCAGAGGCCACAGGGTTCGGAGAGACCCAGTACTTC. This codes for CASSPEATGFGETQYF.

This clonotype was counted only a few times. The rearrangement joins TRBV28 to TRBJ1-5, with 9 bases aligning to TRBD1. This CDR3 has 19 residues. Germline CDR1 reads MDHEN; CDR2 reads SYDVKM. Trimming took 6 bases from V and 0 from J; bases not matched to a gene: 15. CDR3 residues: CASRPYIGDRVNSNQPQHF. Written as DNA, the CDR3 is TGTGCCAGCAGGCCCTATATAGGGGACAGGGTCAATAGCAATCAGCCCCAGCATTTT.

This clonotype was seen a handful of times. The rearrangement joins TRBV30 to TRBJ1-4, with D unresolved. The CDR3 contains 15 residues. Between the trimmed V and J ends, which lost 1 base and 8 bases, there was a span of 17 bases. CDR1 GTSNPN and CDR2 SVGIG come from the germline V gene (reference sequence). Here the CDR3 reads CAWSGVGWRNEKLFF. In nucleotides, the CDR3 is TGTGCCTGGAGTGGGGTTGGCTGGCGGAACGAAAAACTGTTTTTT.

This clonotype was detected only a few times. This chain links TRBV29-1 with TRBJ1-3; 7 bases match TRBD1. The CDR3 is made up of 12 amino acids. From germline, CDR1 is SQVTM and CDR2 ANQGSEA. V trimming: 3 bases; J trimming: 4 bases; junction bases outside the gene matches: 0. CDR3: CSVEGQGNTIYF. The CDR3 DNA reads TGCAGCGTTGAGGGACAGGGAAACACCATATATTTT.

In its sample, this clonotype was seen a few times. V is TRBV7-6 and J is TRBJ2-5, with 9 bases matching TRBD2. Trimming removed 5 bases from V and 2 bases from J; junction bases left unmatched: 18. The CDR3 totals 19 residues. Per germline, CDR1 SGHVS and CDR2 FNYEAQ. Written as DNA, the CDR3 is TGTGCCAGCAGCATACCGAGCGGGAGGTTCTCCCCCTCACAAGAGACCCAGTACTTC. It specifies CASSIPSGRFSPSQETQYF. Together with reference TRBV7-6 and TRBJ2-5, the CDR3 gives the full variable domain: GAGVSQSPRYKVTKRGQDVALRCDPISGHVSLYWYRQALGQGPEFLTYFNYEAQQDKSGLPNDRFSAERPEGSISTLTIQRTEQRDSAMYRCASSIPSGRFSPSQETQYFGPGTRLLVL.

The chain carries TRBV9 and TRBJ1-2; D possibly corresponds to TRBD1 (6 bases). Germline lookup yields CDR1 SGDLS and CDR2 YYNGEE. Deletions cut 5 bases from V and 7 bases from J, with 12 bases between. The CDR3 sequence is 12 residues long. CDR3 bases: TGTGCCAGCAGGGGGGGGCTTCTTGGCTACACCTTC. Translating it yields CASRGGLLGYTF.

The sample holds many counts of this clonotype. The CDR3 sequence is CASSQSEGYGYTF. The CDR3 bases are TGTGCCAGCAGTCAAAGTGAGGGCTATGGCTACACCTTC. This sequence joins TRBV3-1 and TRBJ1-2; D uncertain. The CDR3 length is 13 residues. V was pared by 6 bases and J by 4 bases, with 12 bases between. Germline CDR1 LGHDT, CDR2 YNNKEL (reference sequence).

This clonotype was seen at least ten times. The gene calls are TRBV3-1 and TRBJ2-1; the match to TRBD1 covers 7 bases. V shed 8 bases and J 5 bases; nucleotides not matched to a gene: 6. This CDR3 region has 13 residues. The germline gives CDR1 LGHDT, CDR2 YNNKEL (reference sequence). CDR3 nucleotide sequence: TGTGCCAGCTCGGGACAGTACCACAATGAGCAGTTCTTC. It codes for CASSGQYHNEQFF.

This clonotype was picked up many times. The V and J genes are TRBV12-3 or TRBV12-4 and TRBJ2-5; TRBD1 aligns across 9 bases. The CDR3 has 17 residues. The junction had 10 bases not matched to a gene; V was cut back by 5 bases and J by 0 bases. CDR3 loop: CASSPLRQGGYQETQYF. CDR3 DNA: TGTGCCAGCAGTCCCCTCCGACAGGGGGGGTACCAAGAGACCCAGTACTTC.